Below, one TCR beta chain is given with its context. Its antigen is not identified. The junction had 4 bases not matched to a gene; V was cut back by 5 bases and J by 0 bases. CDR3 length: 15 residues. Germline V CDR1 and CDR2: MNHEY, SMNVEV (reference sequence). The entry originates in a study of Ad26.COV2.S vaccination and SARS-CoV-2 variants. For the study at large: Donor got 5x10^10 or 1x10^11 viral particles of Ad26.COV2.S.

Sequenced by immunoSEQ multiplex PCR; TCRdb stores in-frame clones only, minus some. The top ten clones hold 2% to 2.5% of a sample with some 300,000 clones, around four fifths of them seen once. Study-wide results and caveats: There was reportedly substantial breadth in spike-specific CD8+ and CD4+ T cell responses after vaccination. Spike-specific TCR breadth in vaccine recipients exceeded that seen in placebo recipients. Breadth measured for non-spike TCRs was similar across vaccine and placebo recipients.

This sample's treatment: approximately 18 received Ad26.COV2.S at low or high dose, single or two shots; several received placebo; per-sample allocation not given. The samples date from day 63 after the first vaccine or placebo injection. The sequencing here drew on peripheral blood, taken in a trial of Ad26.COV2.S vaccine versus placebo. This TCR came from a person between 18 and 59 years old who received the Ad26.COV2.S COVID-19 vaccine or a placebo. The chain uses TRBV27 and TRBJ2-7; TRBD1 matches 10 bases. The CDR3 spells CASSLTGGVSYEQYF. The CDR3, as DNA: TGTGCCAGCAGTCTGACAGGGGGCGTCTCCTACGAGCAGTACTTC.